These T cell receptor beta chains were read from a single sample in a study of cytomegalovirus exposure and HLA in healthy donors. Data came from immunoSEQ multiplex PCR; TCRdb stores just in-frame clones and leaves some out. The data hold 200,000 to 300,000 clones, with approximately 78% observed a single time. The source material was PBMCs. These receptor sequences come from a boy aged 5 to 17 in good health and CMV-seronegative. CDR3s include the opening cysteine and the closing phenylalanine or tryptophan. The D gene is left open where the match is weak. The size entry is marked missing in some rows and otherwise reads once, few, many or a size class.

clone_size d_call j_call v_call cdr3_aa cdr3_nt
. TRBD1 TRBJ1-2 TRBV9 CASSVLGQGGYGYTF TGTGCCAGCAGCGTATTGGGACAGGGCGGCTATGGCTACACCTTC
. . TRBJ2-5 TRBV5-1 CASSNLGRGKETQYF TGCGCCAGCAGCAACTTGGGGCGGGGTAAAGAGACCCAGTACTTC
once TRBD1 TRBJ1-2 TRBV2 CASSEQGAFSYGYTF TGTGCCAGCAGTGAGCAGGGGGCATTTAGCTATGGCTACACCTTC
. . TRBJ1-3 TRBV15 CATSRDINTIYF TGTGCCACCAGCAGGGACATTAACACCATATATTTT
. . TRBJ2-1 TRBV7-9 CASSSQRGLSYNEQFF TGTGCCAGCAGCTCCCAAAGGGGACTCTCCTACAATGAGCAGTTCTTC
. . TRBJ1-2 TRBV19 CASRYWTEGYGYTF TGTGCCAGTAGATACTGGACGGAGGGATATGGCTACACCTTC
. TRBD1 TRBJ1-2 TRBV7-9 CASSFGTQGAYGYTF TGTGCCAGCAGCTTCGGGACACAGGGGGCCTATGGCTACACCTTC
. TRBD2 TRBJ2-7 TRBV2 CASQEFTSGETYEQYF TGTGCCAGCCAGGAATTTACTAGCGGGGAGACCTACGAGCAGTACTTC
. . TRBJ1-5 TRBV7-6 CASSKQGWNQPQHF TGTGCCAGCAGCAAACAGGGTTGGAATCAGCCCCAGCATTTT
. TRBD1 TRBJ1-1 TRBV19 CASKDRGLGSNTEAFF TGTGCCAGCAAGGACAGGGGGTTAGGGTCGAACACTGAAGCTTTCTTT
once TRBD2 TRBJ2-3 TRBV9 CASSPRGGTADTQYF TGTGCCAGCAGCCCTCGGGGGGGTACCGCAGATACGCAGTATTTT
once TRBD2 TRBJ2-1 TRBV19 CASSSWLAGVYDEQFF TGTGCCAGTAGTTCTTGGCTAGCGGGAGTATATGATGAGCAGTTCTTC
. . TRBJ1-4 TRBV11-2 CASSLTGTNEKLFF TGTGCCAGCAGCTTAACAGGGACTAATGAAAAACTGTTTTTT
once . TRBJ2-5 TRBV18 CASSPKIGGQETQYF TGTGCCAGCTCACCCAAGATCGGGGGCCAAGAGACCCAGTACTTC
. . TRBJ1-3 TRBV5-1 CASSLVGGRRGTIYF TGCGCCAGCAGCTTGGTTGGGGGCCGGCGAGGCACCATATATTTT
. . TRBJ1-1 TRBV6-5 CASRYDRMNTEAFF TGTGCCAGCAGGTATGACAGGATGAACACTGAAGCTTTCTTT
few . TRBJ2-3 TRBV9 CASSVGGQSTDTQYF TGTGCCAGCAGCGTAGGGGGGCAAAGCACAGATACGCAGTATTTT
. . TRBJ2-7 TRBV6-1 CASSGGRVQYF TGTGCCAGCAGTGGGGGCAGGGTACAGTACTTC
once . TRBJ2-1 TRBV5-1 CASSLVGGNNEQFF TGCGCCAGCAGCTTGGTAGGAGGAAACAATGAGCAGTTCTTC
few . TRBJ1-1 TRBV18 CASSPRPQADTEAFF TGTGCCAGCTCACCACGTCCACAGGCAGACACTGAAGCTTTCTTT
few TRBD2 TRBJ2-7 TRBV4-2 CASSLSQGGGAHEQYF TGTGCCAGCAGCCTAAGCCAGGGCGGGGGGGCTCACGAGCAGTACTTC